Listed below are T cell receptor beta chains from one sample, sequenced in a study of blood T cell repertoires in COVID-19. This table comes from immunoSEQ multiplex PCR, and its TCRdb copy is limited to in-frame clones, with some not included. The sample includes around 95,000 clones, around four fifths of them seen just once. The sequenced sample consisted of peripheral blood. The receptor set was obtained from a woman in her sixties or seventies with acute or convalescent COVID-19. The CDR3 runs from the conserved cysteine through the conserved F or W. Fields, in order: J gene, V gene, CDR3 protein.

>TRBJ1-5|TRBV15
CATSRDGEKNQPQHF
>TRBJ2-3|TRBV2
CASRKGGGGTDTQYF
>TRBJ1-6|TRBV28
CASSQNSPLHF
>TRBJ1-2|TRBV19
CASSIRQNYGYTF
>TRBJ2-5|TRBV6-6
CASSPRDREETQYF
>TRBJ1-2|TRBV5-4
CASSLVGGGDGYTF
>TRBJ1-6|TRBV11-2
CASSSPGQGSYNSPLHF
>TRBJ1-2|TRBV21-1
CASSKVDRPRGGYTF
>TRBJ2-2|TRBV6-1
CASSSGGFTGELFF
>TRBJ1-1|TRBV5-1
CASSPGQGAQAFF
>TRBJ1-5|TRBV10-3
CASWTGEGNQPQHF
>TRBJ2-1|TRBV19
CASSGRGLVEQFF
>TRBJ1-4|TRBV10-2
CASSDEVGKLFF
>TRBJ2-2|TRBV12-5
CASGFLLAGATGELFF
>TRBJ2-3|TRBV18
CASSQAGGRDTQYF
>TRBJ1-2|TRBV9
CASSEGQGLDGYTF
>TRBJ1-2|TRBV5-1
CASSPGSWGESYGYTF